This T cell receptor beta chain was documented in a study of blood T cell repertoires in COVID-19. On the study more broadly: The United States, Italy and Spain were the sources of the acute and convalescent COVID-19 samples. PBMCs, B-cell-depleted T cells, or T cells were the source of the cDNA or gDNA that made up the material.

CDR1 and CDR2 (germline): SGHRS, YFSETQ. Trimming took off 4 bases at V and 6 bases at J, with 13 bases between the two ends. This CDR3 region has 14 residues. Per the authors' pipeline: Cell counts per sample came from amplifying reference gene primers. Sequencing was performed with immunoSEQ multiplex PCR; in TCRdb, only in-frame clones are kept and a portion is missing. V, J and clone size are taken as reported in that table, and D and trimming were inferred from the DNA itself. The repertoire has under 300,000 clones, around 90% of them found once; the top ten carry approximately 7%. The sample taken for sequencing was peripheral blood. This receptor was taken from a woman aged 70-85 years with active or convalescent COVID-19. J is TRBJ2-2 and V is TRBV5-1; weak D call: TRBD1 (5 bases). The CDR3 spells CASSQAQGSGELFF. The CDR3, as DNA: TGCGCCAGCAGCCAAGCTCAGGGCTCCGGGGAGCTGTTTTTT.